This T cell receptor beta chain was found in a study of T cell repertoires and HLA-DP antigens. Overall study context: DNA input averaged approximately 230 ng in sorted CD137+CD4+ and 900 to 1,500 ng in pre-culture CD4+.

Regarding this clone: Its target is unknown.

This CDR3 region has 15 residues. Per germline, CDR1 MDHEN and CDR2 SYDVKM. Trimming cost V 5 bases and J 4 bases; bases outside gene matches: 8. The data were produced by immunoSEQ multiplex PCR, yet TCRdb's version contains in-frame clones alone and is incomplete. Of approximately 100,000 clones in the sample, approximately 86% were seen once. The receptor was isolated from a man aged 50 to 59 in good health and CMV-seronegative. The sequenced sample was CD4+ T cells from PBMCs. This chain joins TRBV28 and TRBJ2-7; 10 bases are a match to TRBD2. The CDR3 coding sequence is TGTGCCAGCAGTGCCTCCGGGACTAGCGAATACGAGCAGTACTTC. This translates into CASSASGTSEYEQYF.